The 9 T cell receptor beta chains listed next were all sequenced from one sample in a study of blood T cells in healthy people across ages. A sample-barcoded 5' primer and a J-beta primer mix were used in a second PCR of roughly 7 to 12 cycles. MiXCR, run by TCRdb on the 5' RACE reads, gives a single entry per CDR3 protein. The sample lists about 770,000 distinct CDR3 sequences, 40% to 50% occurring once. The sequencing input was blood. The receptors were gathered from a man between 60 and 75 years old in good health.

This sequence joins TRBV20-1 and TRBJ2-3; TRBD2 agrees at 13 bases. V lost 8 bases, J lost 0 bases, and 23 bases stayed unmatched. The CDR3 covers 21 residues. Germline V lookup: CDR1 DFQATT, CDR2 SNEGSKA (reference sequence). The CDR3 loop is CSTTGTGLGTSGVFSTDTQYF. CDR3 nucleotide sequence: TGCAGTACTACTGGGACAGGGTTGGGGACTAGCGGGGTTTTTAGCACAGATACGCAGTATTTT.

CDR3 residues: CASSLKLQLGSYEQYF. For the CDR3, the DNA is TGTGCCAGCAGCTTAAAGTTGCAGCTGGGGTCCTACGAGCAGTACTTC. V gene TRBV11-2 combines with J gene TRBJ2-7; D unclear. Per germline, CDR1 SGHAT and CDR2 FQNNGV. The CDR3 totals 16 residues. V lost 2 bases, J lost 1 base, and 15 bases lay in between.

This clonotype was picked up a small number of times. This chain uses TRBV15 with TRBJ2-2; D unresolved. Germline V gene lookup returns CDR1 LNHNV and CDR2 YYDKDF (reference sequence). This CDR3 is built from 14 residues. V shed 0 bases and J shed 5 bases, with 7 bases lying between them. The CDR3 spells CATSRDAPTGELFF. The CDR3, as DNA: TGTGCCACCAGCAGAGATGCCCCGACCGGGGAGCTGTTTTTT.

The chain has TRBV29-1 and TRBJ1-2; D call uncertain. Between the trimmed V and J ends, which lost 7 bases and 6 bases, there was a span of 15 bases. This CDR3 is built from 12 residues. CDR1 SQVTM and CDR2 ANQGSEA come from the germline V gene. CDR3 DNA sequence: TGCAGCGGTGGGGAGAAGGCCAATGGCTACACCTTC. Protein sequence: CSGGEKANGYTF.

As concerns this clonotype: At one end, the junction sequence differs from germline, possibly due to a read error. This chain connects TRBV9 to TRBJ2-7, with 7 bases aligning to TRBD1. This CDR3 has 14 amino acids. The V gene's germline CDR1 is SGDLS and CDR2 YYNGEE. In DNA, the CDR3 is TGTGCCAGCAGCCCCCAGGGGGAGTTTCACGAGCAGAACTTC. As protein: CASSPQGEFHEQNF.

The chain uses TRBV7-9 and TRBJ2-7, with 10 bases matching TRBD2. Trimming took 5 bases from V and 0 from J; bases not matched to a gene: 19. Germline V CDR1 and CDR2: SEHNR, FQNEAQ (reference sequence). The CDR3 contains 20 residues. The CDR3 DNA sequence: TGTGCCAGCAGCAGTGGGATAGCGGGGGGCTACCCCAGGAGCTCCTACGAGCAGTACTTC. The encoded protein is CASSSGIAGGYPRSSYEQYF.

This clonotype was recorded a few times. The chain has TRBV5-1 and TRBJ2-1, with D possibly being TRBD2 (5 bases). Germline values: CDR1 SGHRS, CDR2 YFSETQ. V was pared by 5 bases and J by 3 bases, with 12 bases between. This CDR3 comprises 14 residues. The CDR3, as DNA: TGCGCCAGCAGTTTCGGGGTATACTACAATGAGCAGTTCTTC. Amino acids: CASSFGVYYNEQFF.

The chain is built from TRBV5-1 and TRBJ2-5; no clear D. The ends were cut back, 6 bases at V and 11 bases at J, with 14 bases in the middle. The CDR3 sequence is 11 residues long. The germline V gene has CDR1 SGHRS and CDR2 YFSETQ. CDR3 loop: CASKLGNEQYF. The CDR3 DNA reads as TGCGCCAGCAAGTTGGGCAATGAGCAGTACTTC.

V and J are TRBV10-2 and TRBJ1-2; D gene uncertain. Looked up from germline, CDR1 is WSHSY and CDR2 is SAAADI. CDR3 length equals 14 residues. Trimming cost V 6 bases and J 2 bases, with 13 bases left between them. CDR3 sequence reads: CASSSGRGNYGYTF. The CDR3 DNA sequence: TGCGCCAGCAGCTCGGGTCGCGGCAACTATGGCTACACCTTC.